The 4 T cell receptor beta chains below come from one sample, sequenced in a study of post-analysis software for immune sequencing data. Regarding the study as a whole: Among 5 or 6 TRBV segments more frequent in patients than controls were TRBV5-6, TRBV5-1 and TRBV20-1.

Every TCR beta cDNA library bore unique molecular identifiers. TCRdb re-called the PCR reads with MiXCR, one entry per CDR3 protein. The sample lists about 770,000 distinct CDR3 sequences, around 46% occurring once. Which antigens these TCRs recognize remains unknown. Sequenced: blood. The receptors stem from a girl between 5 and 17 years old with multiple sclerosis.

The chain couples TRBV4-2 to TRBJ2-1; D gene unclear. The germline V gene has CDR1 LGHNA and CDR2 YNFKEQ. CDR3 length: 14 residues. V gave up 4 bases and J gave up 9 bases, with 16 bases separating them. CDR3 amino acids: CASSPPGLDGEQFF. CDR3 nucleotide sequence: TGTGCCAGCAGCCCCCCGGGTCTAGACGGTGAGCAGTTCTTC.

This clonotype is a singleton in its sample. Compared with germline, one end of the junction differs, possibly owing to a read error. This rearrangement joins TRBV12-3 or TRBV12-4 to TRBJ2-3, with D possibly TRBD1 on 6 matching bases. CDR3 length: 16 amino acids. The CDR3 DNA follows: TGTGCCAGCAGTCTCTACCGGACAGTGAGCACAGATACGGAGTATTTT. It yields the protein CASSLYRTVSTDTEYF.

The chain couples TRBV30 to TRBJ2-1; D is unclear. The length of the CDR3 is 11 residues. The germline gives CDR1 GTSNPN, CDR2 SVGIG (reference sequence). The V and J ends lost 4 bases and 5 bases respectively, with 6 bases between them. CDR3 nucleotide sequence: TGTGCCTGGATTTTCCACAATGAGCAGTTCTTC. Amino acids: CAWIFHNEQFF. The full variable domain, with the rest looked up from reference TRBV30 and TRBJ2-1, is SQTIHQWPATLVQPVGSPLSLECTVEGTSNPNLYWYRQAAGRGLQLLFYSVGIGQISSEVPQNLSASRPQDRQFILSSKKLLLSDSGFYLCAWIFHNEQFFGPGTRLTVL.

In this sample, this clonotype turned up a few times. This chain connects TRBV6-1 to TRBJ2-7; maybe TRBD1 (6 bases). The CDR3 contains 11 residues. Germline V gene lookup returns CDR1 MNHNS and CDR2 SASEGT. Trimming pared 10 bases from V and 2 bases from J, leaving 9 bases between. The CDR3 here is CATTGTYEQYF. The CDR3, as DNA: TGTGCCACCACAGGGACCTACGAGCAGTACTTC.